The table lists the clone carrying this TCR beta chain with a few counts. In TCRdb, the reads were re-called with MiXCR into one record per CDR3 protein. The repertoire has over 14,000 distinct CDR3 sequences, around 35% of them found once; the top ten carry about 16%. After removal of 4 bases from V and 10 bases from J, the junction contained 21 bases not matched to a gene. CDR3 length: 19 amino acids. Germline V gene data show CDR1 as SGHTA and CDR2 as FQGTGA. The chain uses TRBV7-3 and TRBJ2-1; TRBD2 aligns across 11 bases. This TCR derives from a human donor. The sequenced material came from blood. CDR3 in amino acids: CASSSRVGWFSGRAGEQFF. The CDR3 coding sequence is TGTGCCAGCAGCTCCCGCGTTGGTTGGTTTAGCGGGAGGGCCGGGGAGCAGTTCTTC.